One sample yielded the 7 T cell receptor beta chains listed below, sequenced in a study of T cell responses to AZD1222 COVID-19 vaccine. Only in-frame clones appear in the TCRdb table, and some are missing; sequencing was by immunoSEQ multiplex PCR. The top ten hold around 5% of the sample, which has 90,000 to 140,000 clones, roughly 87% seen once. Sequencing was performed on peripheral blood, taken on day 0 of AZD1222 vaccination. The receptors stem from an adult in good health.

In this sample, this clone turned up once. This rearrangement joins TRBV2 to TRBJ2-6; D may be TRBD1 or TRBD2 (5 bases each). The V end was cut by 4 bases, the J end by 5 bases, with 15 bases between. Germline values: CDR1 SNHLY, CDR2 FYNNEI. The CDR3 is 16 residues long. The CDR3 DNA reads TGTGCCAGCAGTGGGACGACGGGGCGGCGGGCCAACGTCCTGACTTTC. Amino acid sequence: CASSGTTGRRANVLTF. The full variable domain, with the rest looked up from reference TRBV2 and TRBJ2-6, is EPEVTQTPSHQVTQMGQEVILRCVPISNHLYFYWYRQILGQKVEFLVSFYNNEISEKSEIFDDQFSVERPDGSNFTLKIRSTKLEDSAMYFCASSGTTGRRANVLTFGAGSRLTVL.

This clone has a handful of counts. This chain links TRBV11-2 with TRBJ2-2, with 7 bases that match TRBD1. Germline CDR1 SGHAT, CDR2 FQNNGV. V shed 3 bases and J 4 bases; nucleotides not matched to a gene: 8. This CDR3 comprises 16 residues. CDR3 coding DNA: TGTGCCAGCAGCTTTATAAGGGGGCAGGGCACCGGGGAGCTGTTTTTT. Translation gives CASSFIRGQGTGELFF. Full variable domain (remainder filled in from reference TRBV11-2 and TRBJ2-2): EAGVAQSPRYKIIEKRQSVAFWCNPISGHATLYWYQQILGQGPKLLIQFQNNGVVDDSQLPKDRFSAERLKGVDSTLKIQPAKLEDSAVYLCASSFIRGQGTGELFFGEGSRLTVL.

V is TRBV6-5 and J is TRBJ1-5, with D maybe TRBD1 (6 bases). V was cut by 4 bases and J by 3 bases, with 13 bases left in between. This CDR3 region has 15 residues. Per germline, CDR1 MNHEY and CDR2 SVGAGI. CDR3 sequence: CASSFRGTNNQPQHF. As DNA, the CDR3 is TGTGCCAGCAGTTTTCGCGGGACAAACAATCAGCCCCAGCATTTT.

The rearrangement links TRBV4-3 to TRBJ1-5; D not certain. This CDR3 spans 13 amino acids. Germline-derived CDR1 and CDR2 are LGHNA and YSLEER. Between the trimmed V and J ends, which lost 1 base and 5 bases, there was a span of 6 bases. CDR3 protein: CASSQARDQPQHF. CDR3 coding DNA: TGCGCCAGCAGCCAAGCCCGAGATCAGCCCCAGCATTTT.

This clone has only a few counts. This chain links TRBV6-2 or TRBV6-3 with TRBJ1-6; D gene unclear. Trimming took 5 bases from V and 12 from J, leaving 17 bases between them. The CDR3 consists of 14 residues. CDR1 and CDR2 from the germline V gene are MNHEY and SVGEGT. CDR3 bases: TGTGCCAGCAGTCTACAGTGGAGTGGTCAACCCCTCCACTTT. Its translation: CASSLQWSGQPLHF.

The CDR3, as DNA: TGCGCCAGCAGCCAAGGGCAGAAACTGTTTTTT. This encodes CASSQGQKLFF. The chain couples TRBV4-1 to TRBJ1-4; D is undetermined. The germline gives CDR1 MGHRA, CDR2 YSYEKL. V was pared by 1 base and J by 11 bases, with 5 bases between. The CDR3 contains 11 residues.

This chain joins TRBV30 and TRBJ2-7, with 8 bases matching TRBD1. This CDR3 has 16 residues. Trimming removed 1 base from V and 0 bases from J; junction bases left unmatched: 8. Looked up from germline, CDR1 is GTSNPN and CDR2 is SVGIG (reference sequence). The CDR3 DNA reads TGTGCCTGGAGTGCCGACCGACAGGGGAGCTCCTACGAGCAGTACTTC. Translating it yields CAWSADRQGSSYEQYF.